These 27 T cell receptor beta chains originate from one sample sequenced in a study of blood T cells in healthy people across ages. A second PCR, run for roughly 7 to 11 cycles, used a sample-barcoded 5' primer plus a J-beta primer mix. TCRdb re-called the 5' RACE reads with MiXCR, one entry per CDR3 protein. The sample contains hundreds of thousands of distinct CDR3 sequences, around 50% of which appear only once. Source material: blood. The receptors were gathered from a man between 40 and 49 years old in good health.

With regard to this clonotype: Given a much more abundant clone one base away, this may be a read error. This chain joins TRBV29-1 and TRBJ2-7; no clear D gene. CDR3 size: 11 residues. Germline loops: CDR1 SQVTM, CDR2 ANQGSEA. CDR3 protein: CGALGGYEQYF. Here the CDR3 DNA reads TGCGGCGCCCTCGGTGGGTACGAGCAGTACTTC.

The V and J genes are TRBV28 and TRBJ2-6; D remains ambiguous. Trimming shortened V by 5 bases and J by 1 base, and 9 bases separated the two germline ends. Germline-derived CDR1 and CDR2 are MDHEN and SYDVKM. The CDR3 spans 15 residues. DNA of the CDR3: TGTGCCAGCAGTAAGCTACGGTCTGGGGCCAACGTCCTGACTTTC. Translating gives CASSKLRSGANVLTF.

This clonotype has only one observation. This chain joins TRBV7-2 and TRBJ1-2; D call uncertain. CDR1 SGHTA and CDR2 FQGNSA come from the germline V gene. Trimming shortened V by 10 bases and J by 0 bases, and 12 bases separated the two germline ends. The CDR3 runs 13 residues. CDR3 in amino acids: CATGTGPNYGYTF. CDR3 bases: TGTGCCACCGGCACCGGACCTAACTATGGCTACACCTTC.

The J gene is TRBJ2-7, the V gene TRBV5-1; a possible D gene is TRBD1 (5 bases). CDR1 and CDR2 from the germline V gene are SGHRS and YFSETQ. The CDR3 has 13 residues. V lost 3 bases, J lost 1 base, and 8 bases lay in between. Here the CDR3 reads CASSSDNSYEQYF. In nucleotides, the CDR3 is TGCGCCAGCAGCTCGGACAATTCCTACGAGCAGTACTTC.

This clonotype came up a few times. The chain employs TRBV27 and TRBJ2-3; 9 bases are shared with TRBD2. This CDR3 has 13 amino acids. CDR1 is MNHEY, CDR2 SMNVEV, per germline (reference sequence). CDR3 DNA sequence: TGTGGCGCGGGGGGGTTGATATCAGATACGCAGTATTTT. Its translation: CGAGGLISDTQYF.

The CDR3 DNA sequence: TGTGCCAGCAGTTTCGGGGACGTCACAGATACGCAGTATTTT. This codes for CASSFGDVTDTQYF. This chain links TRBV12-3 or TRBV12-4 with TRBJ2-3, with D possibly called TRBD1 or TRBD2 (5 bases each). CDR3 length: 14 amino acids. Between the trimmed V and J ends, which lost 3 bases and 2 bases, there was a span of 9 bases.

This chain joins TRBV28 and TRBJ2-1, with D possibly being TRBD1 or TRBD2 (5 bases each). This CDR3 comprises 14 residues. Looked up from germline, CDR1 is MDHEN and CDR2 is SYDVKM. Between the trimmed V and J ends, which lost 3 bases and 7 bases, there was a span of 13 bases. In DNA form, the CDR3 reads TGTGCCAGCAGTTTTTATATTTGGGGGAATGAGCAGTTCTTC. It encodes CASSFYIWGNEQFF.

The chain employs TRBV27 and TRBJ2-3; D remains ambiguous. With 6 bases removed from V and 0 bases from J, the gap between germline ends came to 16 bases. CDR1 is MNHEY, CDR2 SMNVEV, per germline (reference sequence). CDR3 length: 16 amino acids. The CDR3 reads CASRPTFDPSTDTQYF. In nucleotides, the CDR3 is TGTGCCAGCAGGCCGACTTTCGACCCTAGCACAGATACGCAGTATTTT.

The chain links TRBV18 to TRBJ2-3, with TRBD2 matching 8 bases. This CDR3 has 16 amino acids. From germline, CDR1 is KGHSH and CDR2 LQKENI. J lost 3 bases, V lost 3 bases, and 8 bases had no gene match. The CDR3: CASSPSTGGTTDTQYF. CDR3 DNA sequence: TGTGCCAGCTCACCCTCGACGGGGGGGACAACAGATACGCAGTATTTT.

This chain connects TRBV2 to TRBJ1-2, with D perhaps TRBD1 (5 bases). The CDR3 runs 12 residues. The germline V gene encodes CDR1 SNHLY and CDR2 FYNNEI. Trimming took 4 bases from V and 8 from J, leaving 11 bases between them. The CDR3 sequence: CASSGRVGGYTF. Here the CDR3 DNA reads TGTGCCAGCAGTGGCAGGGTCGGCGGCTACACCTTC.

As DNA, the CDR3 is TGTGCCAGCAGTCCTCTAGCGGGAGGGCTGAAGACAGATACGCAGTATTTT. Translating gives CASSPLAGGLKTDTQYF. This chain connects TRBV12-3 or TRBV12-4 to TRBJ2-3, with 12 positions matching TRBD2. The CDR3 runs to 17 residues. V was clipped by 5 bases and J by 3 bases; unmatched bases: 9.

This clonotype was found once. This rearrangement joins TRBV6-4 to TRBJ2-3, with 8 nucleotides matching TRBD2. The ends lost 4 bases at V and 2 bases at J; junction bases unmatched: 11. CDR3 length: 17 amino acids. The germline V gene has CDR1 MRHNA and CDR2 SNTAGT. CDR3 DNA sequence: TGTGCCAGCAGTGCCCCTGTAGAGCGGGAGCACACAGATACGCAGTATTTT. Its translation: CASSAPVEREHTDTQYF.

CDR3 sequence reads: CASSLLRVPSIQYF. The CDR3, as DNA: TGTGCCAGCAGTTTATTAAGGGTTCCAAGCATTCAGTACTTC. The genes are TRBV28 and TRBJ2-4; D remains ambiguous. The CDR3 extends over 14 amino acids. CDR1 is MDHEN and CDR2 is SYDVKM in the germline V gene. Trimming removed 1 base from V and 9 bases from J, with 13 bases in between.

The rearrangement joins TRBV20-1 to TRBJ1-2; no firm D call. Germline V CDR1 and CDR2: DFQATT, SNEGSKA (reference sequence). The CDR3 contains 13 residues. Trimming removed 4 bases at V and 3 bases at J, with 12 bases between. For the CDR3, the DNA is TGCAGTGCTACCCTGGAAGCGGACTATGGCTACACCTTC. Translated: CSATLEADYGYTF.

The genes are TRBV20-1 and TRBJ2-1; D ambiguous. The DNA end lines up better with TRBJ2-7; the J call may be wrong. The CDR3 is made up of 14 amino acids. Germline V gene sequence: CDR1 DFQATT, CDR2 SNEGSKA (reference sequence). The CDR3 loop is CSATPLGSYNEQYF. CDR3 sequence (DNA): TGCAGTGCCACCCCTTTGGGCTCCTACAATGAGCAGTACTTC.

This chain uses TRBV20-1 with TRBJ1-5; D gene uncertain. Looked up from germline, CDR1 is DFQATT and CDR2 is SNEGSKA (reference sequence). Trimming took 5 bases from V and 5 from J, leaving 16 bases between them. The CDR3 runs to 14 residues. The CDR3 loop reads CSARKGGTDQPQHF. CDR3 coding DNA: TGCAGTGCTCGTAAAGGAGGAACAGATCAGCCCCAGCATTTT.

The chain uses TRBV5-1 and TRBJ1-1; 7 nucleotides agree with TRBD1. This CDR3 is 16 amino acids long. The germline V gene has CDR1 SGHRS and CDR2 YFSETQ. V dropped 0 bases and J dropped 0; count of bases not matched to a gene: 5. The CDR3: CASSLESTGVNTEAFF. The CDR3, as DNA: TGCGCCAGCAGCTTGGAATCTACAGGGGTGAACACTGAAGCTTTCTTT.

The sample holds a few counts of this clonotype. The chain links TRBV7-8 to TRBJ1-6; no clear D gene. V shed 0 bases and J shed 6 bases, with 12 bases lying between them. The germline gives CDR1 SGHVS, CDR2 FQNEAQ. The CDR3 is 16 residues long. The CDR3 protein is CASSLARATSNSPLHF. The CDR3, as DNA: TGTGCCAGCAGCTTAGCACGGGCTACCTCTAATTCACCCCTCCACTTT.

V is TRBV29-1 and J is TRBJ1-2, with D possibly matching TRBD1 (5 bases). The CDR3 has 13 amino acids. Germline lookup yields CDR1 SQVTM and CDR2 ANQGSEA. Trimming took 1 base from V and 0 from J, leaving 6 bases between them. In DNA form, the CDR3 reads TGCAGCGTTGAAGGACAGCCTAACTATGGCTACACCTTC. Its translation: CSVEGQPNYGYTF.

Only one count was recorded for this clonotype. A read error may account for a junction end that differs from germline. The gene calls are TRBV7-9 and TRBJ1-1; D might be TRBD1 (5 bases). CDR3 size: 14 residues. Germline V gene lookup returns CDR1 SEHNR and CDR2 FQNEAQ (reference sequence). In DNA form, the CDR3 reads TGTGCCAGCAGCGTAGCCGGGACCGGTTCCGAAGCTTTCTTT. Amino acids: CASSVAGTGSEAFF. Full variable domain (rest looked up from reference TRBV7-9 and TRBJ1-1): DTGVSQNPRHKITKRGQNVTFRCDPISEHNRLYWYRQTLGQGPEFLTYFQNEAQLEKSRLLSDRFSAERPKGSFSTLEIQRTEQGDSAMYLCASSVAGTGSEAFFGQGTRLTVV.

This clonotype was counted between two and nine times. This chain connects TRBV12-3 or TRBV12-4 to TRBJ1-5, with D tentatively TRBD1 (5 bases). The CDR3 length is 13 residues. Trimming left V 5 bases short and J 8 bases short, with 13 bases between. The CDR3 sequence: CASSPRGIEPQHF. The CDR3 DNA follows: TGTGCCAGCAGTCCACGGGGCATAGAGCCCCAGCATTTT.

This clonotype was recorded at least ten times. V usage is TRBV20-1 and J usage is TRBJ2-2, with D tentatively TRBD2 (7 bases). CDR1 DFQATT and CDR2 SNEGSKA come from the germline V gene (reference sequence). Trimming took 0 bases from V and 7 from J, leaving 12 bases between them. There are 14 residues in the CDR3. CDR3 nucleotides: TGCAGTGCTAGAGATCGGGGGGCAAACGGGGAGCTGTTTTTT. Residues: CSARDRGANGELFF.

The rearrangement uses TRBV6-2 or TRBV6-3 and TRBJ2-7; D uncertain. CDR3 length equals 15 residues. Germline CDR1 MNHEY, CDR2 SVGEGT. The V and J ends lost 2 bases and 3 bases respectively, with 14 bases between them. The CDR3 here is CASSYIPVRRYEQYF. CDR3 DNA sequence: TGTGCCAGCAGTTACATCCCTGTTAGACGCTACGAGCAGTACTTC.

The chain links TRBV28 to TRBJ2-3; the match to TRBD2 covers 8 bases. In germline, CDR1 is MDHEN, CDR2 SYDVKM. This CDR3 is built from 17 residues. V shed 1 base and J 2 bases; nucleotides not matched to a gene: 8. The CDR3: CASSLLQLAASTDTQYF. In nucleotides, the CDR3 is TGTGCCAGCAGTTTATTGCAACTAGCGGCGTCCACAGATACGCAGTATTTT.

The chain is built from TRBV3-1 and TRBJ2-7, with D possibly matching TRBD1 (6 bases). Trimming took off 4 bases at V and 7 bases at J, with 17 bases between the two ends. The V gene's germline CDR1 is LGHDT and CDR2 YNNKEL (reference sequence). This CDR3 spans 14 amino acids. The CDR3 sequence: CASSRRDTGNEQYF. The CDR3 bases are TGTGCCAGCAGCCGACGGGACACCGGCAATGAGCAGTACTTC.

For the CDR3, the DNA is TGTGCCAGCAGCTTACCGGGGGTACACAATGAGCAGTACTTC. Residues: CASSLPGVHNEQYF. V and J are TRBV7-9 and TRBJ2-7; perhaps TRBD2 as D (6 bases). Germline V gene sequence: CDR1 SEHNR, CDR2 FQNEAQ (reference sequence). V lost 2 bases and J lost 7, with 15 bases in between. The CDR3 totals 14 residues.

A note on this clonotype: An end of the junction does not agree with germline; a read error may underlie this. The chain has TRBV29-1 and TRBJ2-3; D may be TRBD2 (5 bases). The CDR3 length is 15 residues. In germline, CDR1 is SQVTM, CDR2 ANQGSEA. The CDR3 reads CSVPSLPAATDAQYF. CDR3 in DNA: TGCAGCGTGCCCTCGTTGCCAGCGGCCACAGATGCGCAGTATTTT.